The 26 T cell receptor beta chains below come from one sample, sequenced in a study of T cell clonality in common variable immunodeficiency. Here immunoSEQ multiplex PCR was the method, and the copy in TCRdb shows in-frame clones only, minus some. The sample has tens of thousands of clones, none seen only once; the top ten hold under 4.5%. The sequencing sample was made of peripheral blood mononuclear cells. All receptors derive from a person aged 18 to 69 in good health.

This clone was picked up many times. The read is 3 residues too short to cover the CDR3 end, so that end is filled in from the germline J gene. The chain carries TRBV20-1 and TRBJ2-3, with 8 positions matching TRBD2. CDR3 length: 18 amino acids. The V gene's germline CDR1 is DFQATT and CDR2 SNEGSKA (reference sequence). The CDR3 is CSARAFRPSGGNFATQYF. The part of the CDR3 DNA that was read is TGCAGTGCTAGAGCTTTTCGCCCAAGCGGGGGTAATTTCGCGACG.

This clone was found many times. The CDR3 goes on 3 residues after the read ends, and that part is filled in from the germline J gene. This chain uses TRBV12-3 or TRBV12-4 with TRBJ1-5; no definite D call. The V gene lost 2 bases and the J gene lost 4 bases, with 6 bases spanning the gap. This CDR3 region has 13 residues. The covered CDR3 bases are TGTGCCAGCAGTTTACTTCCGAATCAGCCC. Amino acid sequence: CASSLLPNQP. The whole CDR3 sequence is CASSLLPNQPQHF.

The sample holds many counts of this clone. The sequence runs out 3 residues before the end of the CDR3; the remainder is reconstructed from the germline J gene. V gene TRBV5-1 combines with J gene TRBJ1-1; tentative D call: TRBD1 (6 bases). Germline CDR1 is SGHRS and CDR2 is YFSETQ. Trimming cost V 2 bases and J 3 bases, with 8 bases left between them. The length of the CDR3 is 13 residues. Incomplete CDR3 DNA: TGCGCCAGCAGCTTAGGGGGGGACACTGAA. Translated, it gives CASSLGGDTE. The complete CDR3 reads CASSLGGDTEAFF. Supplemented by reference TRBV5-1 and TRBJ1-1, the full variable domain reads KAGVTQTPRYLIKTRGQQVTLSCSPISGHRSVSWYQQTPGQGLQFLFEYFSETQRNKGNFPGRFSGRQFSNSRSEMNVSTLELGDSALYLCASSLGGDTEAFFGQGTRLTVV.

On this clone: The read terminates 3 residues ahead of where the CDR3 ends, so the germline J gene completes it. This chain links TRBV19 with TRBJ2-5; TRBD2 matches at 7 bases. CDR1 is LNHDA and CDR2 is SQIVND in the germline V gene (reference sequence). The junction had 10 bases not matched to a gene; V was cut back by 5 bases and J by 1 base. The CDR3 has 16 amino acids. The CDR3 DNA, read in part, is TGTGCCAGTAGTGCACTAGCGACGGGCCTCCAAGAGACC. The encoded protein is CASSALATGLQET. The entire CDR3 protein reads CASSALATGLQETQYF.

The sample holds many counts of this clone. The read halts 3 residues ahead of the CDR3 end, with the missing end drawn from the germline J gene. The gene calls are TRBV6-2 or TRBV6-3 and TRBJ1-1, with 9 bases aligning to TRBD1. Germline V gives CDR1 MNHEY, CDR2 SVGEGT. The CDR3 is 13 residues long. Trimming removed 7 bases from V and 0 bases from J; junction bases left unmatched: 0. The chain's CDR3 is CASNRGLNTEAFF. The part of the CDR3 DNA that was read is TGTGCCAGCAACAGGGGGCTGAACACTGAA.

This clone occurred many times. The missing CDR3 end, 3 residues past where the read stops, is filled in from the germline J gene. The chain combines TRBV18 with TRBJ2-7, with D uncertain. CDR1 is KGHSH, CDR2 LQKENI, per germline. V lost 6 bases to trimming and J lost 0 bases, with 12 bases between them. The CDR3 is made up of 14 amino acids. CDR3 DNA, as far as it was read: TGTGCCAGCTCCTCCCGAGCGAGCTCCTACGAG. Amino acid sequence: CASSSRASSYE. From start to end, the CDR3 is CASSSRASSYEQYF.

Turning to this clone: The CDR3 is cut off 3 residues early in the read; its end comes from the germline J gene. V usage is TRBV19 and J usage is TRBJ2-3, with TRBD2 identical over 12 bases. CDR1 is LNHDA, CDR2 SQIVND, per germline (reference sequence). The CDR3 sequence is 14 residues long. The CDR3 reads CASSPTSGGRTQYF. CDR3 DNA (partial): TGTGCCAGTAGTCCCACTAGCGGGGGGCGGACG.

The sample holds many counts of this clone. Read data end 3 residues before the CDR3 end; the end is taken from the germline J gene. This rearrangement joins TRBV2 to TRBJ1-5, with D tentatively TRBD1 (6 bases). The germline V and J ends were trimmed by 6 bases and 2 bases, with 14 bases remaining between them. Germline V gene data show CDR1 as SNHLY and CDR2 as FYNNEI. The CDR3 is 15 amino acids. CDR3 DNA, as far as it was read: TGTGCCAGCAGGGGGCAGGGGTTGGGCAATCAGCCC. This translates into CASRGQGLGNQP. The entire CDR3 sequence reads CASRGQGLGNQPQHF.

The sample holds many counts of this clone. The read stops 3 residues short of the end of the CDR3; the missing end is completed from the germline J gene. This chain links TRBV5-1 with TRBJ2-7, with 9 bases identical to TRBD2. The junction had 14 bases not matched to a gene; V was cut back by 4 bases and J by 0 bases. Per the germline V gene, CDR1 is SGHRS and CDR2 is YFSETQ. The CDR3 covers 18 residues. CDR3 sequence reads: CASSVRTSEGFSSYEQYF. The CDR3 DNA, read in part, is TGCGCCAGCAGCGTCCGGACTAGCGAGGGTTTTAGCTCCTACGAG.

This clone was seen ten or more times. CDR3 DNA (partial): TGCGCCAGCAGCCAAGATGGGGGGAGACCCACATTTGGGACC. Translating gives CASSQDGGRPTFGT. The entire CDR3 protein is CASSQDGGRPTFGTQYF. The V gene is TRBV4-1, the J gene TRBJ2-5; D is possibly TRBD2 (6 bases). The CDR3 extends 3 residues past the end of the read, so its final part is completed from the germline J gene. Germline V gene lookup returns CDR1 MGHRA and CDR2 YSYEKL. The ends were cut back, 0 bases at V and 7 bases at J, with 21 bases in the middle. This CDR3 spans 17 amino acids.

Ten or more counts support this clone. The read terminates 3 residues ahead of where the CDR3 ends, so the germline J gene completes it. V and J are TRBV18 and TRBJ1-1, with TRBD1 as a possible D gene (6 bases). The CDR3 is 15 amino acids. The germline V gene has CDR1 KGHSH and CDR2 LQKENI. V lost 6 bases to trimming and J lost 1 base, with 15 bases between them. The CDR3 bases that were read are TGTGCCAGCTCCGACAATTTGGGGGCGAACACTGAA. It encodes CASSDNLGANTE. The CDR3, in full, reads CASSDNLGANTEAFF.

For this clone: The read finishes 3 residues shy of the CDR3 end, and the germline J gene is used to complete it. The chain has TRBV20-1 and TRBJ2-7; maybe TRBD1 (5 bases). The CDR3 length is 11 residues. Germline V gene data show CDR1 as DFQATT and CDR2 as SNEGSKA (reference sequence). V lost 4 bases to trimming and J lost 2 bases, with 6 bases between them. The CDR3 protein is CSAMTAYEQYF. The CDR3 DNA, read in part, is TGCAGTGCTATGACAGCCTACGAG.

This clone appeared many times. The DNA ends 3 residues before the CDR3 does, and the rest of the CDR3 is filled in from the germline J gene. This chain links TRBV20-1 with TRBJ2-1; tentative D call: TRBD2 (5 bases). There are 15 residues in the CDR3. Germline V lookup: CDR1 DFQATT, CDR2 SNEGSKA (reference sequence). V gave up 0 bases and J gave up 0 bases, with 9 bases separating them. The CDR3 sequence is CSARDPRGSYNEQFF. The sequenced part of the CDR3 DNA is TGCAGTGCTAGAGATCCCCGGGGCTCCTACAATGAG.

This clone was counted ten times or more. The read stops 3 residues short of the end of the CDR3; the missing end is completed from the germline J gene. V and J are TRBV6-2 or TRBV6-3 and TRBJ1-1; TRBD1 matches at 9 bases. Germline CDR1 reads MNHEY; CDR2 reads SVGEGT. The CDR3 is made up of 15 amino acids. J was trimmed by 0 bases and V by 9 bases; bases with no gene match: 8. CDR3 DNA, as far as it was read: TGTGCCAGTCGGCGGGACAGGGAAATGAACACTGAA. It specifies CASRRDREMNTE. The entire CDR3 protein is CASRRDREMNTEAFF.

This clone was picked up many times. The read terminates 3 residues before the CDR3 end, so the remaining end is supplied by the germline J gene. The V call is TRBV7-3, the J call TRBJ2-7; a weak D match, TRBD1 (5 bases). V was cut by 0 bases and J by 0 bases, with 9 bases left in between. The CDR3 extends over 15 amino acids. The germline V gene encodes CDR1 SGHTA and CDR2 FQGTGA. The CDR3 protein is CASSLTNGASYEQYF. The covered CDR3 bases are TGTGCCAGCAGCTTAACGAATGGGGCCTCCTACGAG.

This clone was detected ten times or more. Read coverage stops 3 residues before the CDR3 terminus; the germline J gene supplies the remainder. V and J are TRBV4-2 and TRBJ2-7; 10 bases match TRBD2. V dropped 1 base and J dropped 3; count of bases not matched to a gene: 6. The V gene's germline CDR1 is LGHNA and CDR2 YNFKEQ. The CDR3 totals 16 residues. CDR3 bases read: TGTGCCAGCAGCCAAGCCGGGACTAGCGCATTCTACGAG. It translates to CASSQAGTSAFYE. The complete CDR3 reads CASSQAGTSAFYEQYF.

In the case of this clone: Read sequence stops 3 residues before the CDR3 end, and the germline J gene provides the missing end. This chain joins TRBV7-9 and TRBJ1-2; 8 bases line up with TRBD1. Per germline, CDR1 SEHNR and CDR2 FQNEAQ (reference sequence). The CDR3 spans 14 residues. The covered CDR3 bases are TGTGCCAGCAGCCCCCGGGACAGGAACTACGAC. It is translated as CASSPRDRNYD. The complete CDR3 sequence is CASSPRDRNYDYTF.

This clone appeared a few times. The CDR3 end is not reached by the read, which stops 3 residues before it; the germline J gene fills it in. The chain carries TRBV30 and TRBJ2-2; 8 bases match TRBD1. The CDR3 extends over 14 amino acids. CDR1 is GTSNPN, CDR2 SVGIG, per germline (reference sequence). CDR3 region: CASQHQGASSPLFF. The CDR3 DNA, read in part, is TGTGCCAGCCAACACCAGGGGGCGAGCTCACCG.

The sample holds many counts of this clone. The missing CDR3 end, 3 residues past where the read stops, is filled in from the germline J gene. The gene calls are TRBV20-1 and TRBJ2-3, with 8 nucleotides matching TRBD2. J was trimmed by 5 bases and V by 6 bases; bases with no gene match: 13. This CDR3 contains 15 residues. CDR1 is DFQATT, CDR2 SNEGSKA, per germline (reference sequence). CDR3 region: CSAPNQRGLGDTQYF. CDR3 DNA, as far as it was read: TGCAGTGCCCCGAACCAGCGGGGGCTGGGAGATACG.

Ten or more counts support this clone. The read terminates 3 residues before the CDR3 end, so the remaining end is supplied by the germline J gene. The genes are TRBV19 and TRBJ1-2; TRBD1 matches 7 bases. V lost 6 bases to trimming and J lost 1 base; unmatched junction nucleotides: 14. The CDR3 contains 17 residues. Germline CDR1 is LNHDA and CDR2 is SQIVND (reference sequence). This CDR3 reads CASSQHRGGGDNYGYTF. The CDR3 bases that were read are TGTGCCAGTAGCCAACACCGAGGGGGCGGCGATAACTATGGC.

Regarding this clone: Read sequence stops 3 residues before the CDR3 end, and the germline J gene provides the missing end. J is TRBJ2-2 and V is TRBV13, with a possible D match to TRBD1 (7 bases). This CDR3 spans 15 amino acids. CDR1 and CDR2 (germline): PRHDT, FYEKMQ (reference sequence). The CDR3 sequence is CASSFRGATNEKLFF. The covered CDR3 bases are TGTGCCAGCAGCTTCAGGGGGGCAACTAATGAAAAG.

Note on this clone: The read falls 3 residues short of the CDR3 end, and the missing part is taken from the germline J gene. The rearrangement uses TRBV30 and TRBJ1-2; TRBD1 is a possible D gene (6 bases). CDR1 is GTSNPN, CDR2 SVGIG, per germline (reference sequence). The V and J ends lost 0 bases and 4 bases respectively, with 12 bases between them. The length of the CDR3 is 14 residues. CDR3 sequence: CAWSVSGGLYGYTF. The DNA read from the CDR3 is TGTGCCTGGAGTGTATCTGGGGGCCTCTATGGC. The variable domain in full, with the rest retrieved from reference TRBV30 and TRBJ1-2, is SQTIHQWPATLVQPVGSPLSLECTVEGTSNPNLYWYRQAAGRGLQLLFYSVGIGQISSEVPQNLSASRPQDRQFILSSKKLLLSDSGFYLCAWSVSGGLYGYTFGSGTRLTVV.

This clone was observed a few times. The CDR3 end falls 3 residues outside the read, so it is completed with the germline J gene. V is TRBV7-8 and J is TRBJ2-7, with D perhaps TRBD1 or TRBD2 (6 bases each). Per germline, CDR1 SGHVS and CDR2 FQNEAQ. CDR3 size: 13 residues. Deletions cut 1 base from V and 5 bases from J, with 9 bases between. The CDR3 here is CASSLGRGNEQYF. The CDR3 DNA, read in part, is TGTGCCAGCAGCTTAGGGAGGGGGAACGAG.

This clone has only a few counts. The read ends 3 residues before the CDR3 terminus; that terminus is restored from the germline J gene. V gene TRBV11-1 combines with J gene TRBJ1-3; weak D call: TRBD1 (5 bases). The germline CDR1 and CDR2 sequences are SGHAT and FQDESV (reference sequence). Trimming shortened V by 6 bases and J by 2 bases, and 11 bases separated the two germline ends. The CDR3 has 14 residues. CDR3 region: CASSRRETGNTIYF. The CDR3 DNA, read in part, is TGTGCCAGCAGTCGCAGGGAGACTGGAAACACC.

On this clone itself: The junction does not match germline at one end; this may be a read error. From the germline J gene comes the end of the CDR3, since the read stops 3 residues before it. The chain is built from TRBV6-2 or TRBV6-3 and TRBJ1-3; D may be TRBD1 (6 bases). The CDR3 loop spans 16 amino acids. CDR1 is MNHEY and CDR2 is SVGEGT in the germline V gene. The sequenced CDR3 bases are TGTGACAGCACCGGACGGGGGGCTCTCCCTGGAAACACC. Residues: CDSTGRGALPGNT. The full CDR3 is CDSTGRGALPGNTIYF.

This clone was recorded many times. The read ends 3 residues before the CDR3 terminus; that terminus is restored from the germline J gene. The chain carries TRBV5-1 and TRBJ2-1; TRBD2 aligns across 16 bases. Unmatched junction bases numbered 12, after V lost 2 bases and J lost 4 bases. CDR3 length: 20 amino acids. Germline CDR1 reads SGHRS; CDR2 reads YFSETQ. The CDR3 sequence: CASSFAPGLAGGPMYNEQFF. CDR3 DNA, as far as it was read: TGCGCCAGCAGCTTCGCCCCGGGACTAGCGGGGGGGCCAATGTACAATGAG.